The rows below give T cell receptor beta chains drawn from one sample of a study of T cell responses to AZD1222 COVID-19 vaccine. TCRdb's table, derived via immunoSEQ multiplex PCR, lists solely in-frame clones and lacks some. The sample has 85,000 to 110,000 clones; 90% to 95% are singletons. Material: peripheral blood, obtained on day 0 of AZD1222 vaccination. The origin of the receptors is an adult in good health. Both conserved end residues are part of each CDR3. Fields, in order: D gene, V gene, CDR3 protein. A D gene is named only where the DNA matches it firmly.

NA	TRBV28	CASKSGYGYTF
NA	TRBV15	CATSSPGSSTYEQYF
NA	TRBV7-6	CASSPSWIGELFF
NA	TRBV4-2	CASSQDHEQYF
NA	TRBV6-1	CASSERGYNQPQHF
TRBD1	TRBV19	CASRHTGGSNYEQYF
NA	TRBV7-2	CASSLGGRLSNIQYF
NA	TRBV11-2	CASSLDRDPRPYNEQFF
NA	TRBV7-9	CASSPEGVQYF
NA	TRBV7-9	CASSPLEGGHNQPQHF
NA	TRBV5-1	CASSSDGGFYNSPLHF
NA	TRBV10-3	CAISEGTQGEAFF
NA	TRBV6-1	CASSEWGAPYYEQYF
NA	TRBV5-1	CASSPGQSYEQYF
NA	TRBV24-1	CATSDFRRVYGYTF
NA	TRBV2	CASRDQGYQKYF
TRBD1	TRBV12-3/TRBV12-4	CASNSQGFQPQHF
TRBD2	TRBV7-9	CASRTSGNYEQYF
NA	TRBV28	CASSSPGSNQPQHF
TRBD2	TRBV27	CASSLTPLARSYEQYF
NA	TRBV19	CASSISGWASNQPQHF
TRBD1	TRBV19	CASSIGQAPNQPQHF
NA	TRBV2	CASSETQGNQPQHF
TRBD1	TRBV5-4	CASSLEDRADEQFF
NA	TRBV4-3	CASSQEIERVRELFF
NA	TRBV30	CAWSVSVTQYF
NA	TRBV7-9	CASSLNDRAGELFF
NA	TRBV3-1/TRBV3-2	CASSLAGTLNTGELFF
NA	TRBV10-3	CATGSQGNYEQYF
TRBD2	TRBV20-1	CSAGDSKVLAGSTDTQYF
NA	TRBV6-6	CASSRGWETQYF
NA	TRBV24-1	CATSDLSGNGYTF
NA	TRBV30	CAWSGGGSPLHF
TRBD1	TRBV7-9	CASRPGTGRNNEKLFF
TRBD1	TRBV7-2	CASSSLTGAAEAFF
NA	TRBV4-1	CASSLRGSYEQYF
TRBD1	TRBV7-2	CASSLASGTGVHEQYF
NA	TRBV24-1	CATSDGTSNQPQHF
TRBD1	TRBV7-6	CASSLGGTGGYGYTF
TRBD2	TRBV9	CASSVARTSGLTGELFF
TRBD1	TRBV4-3	CASSQDTTGASYYGYTF
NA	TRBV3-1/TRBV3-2	CASSRNRDNEKLFF
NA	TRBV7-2	CASSLTSRAGQPQHF
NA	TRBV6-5	CASSHGENYGYTF
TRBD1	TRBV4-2	CASTLGTGITGELFF
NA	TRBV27	CASSLGVSYGYTF
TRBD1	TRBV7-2	CASSDRGRAFF
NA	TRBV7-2	CASSLGGPNTEAFF
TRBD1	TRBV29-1	CSVLQGNTYNEQFF
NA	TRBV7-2	CASSRDWNTGELFF
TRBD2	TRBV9	CASSAGTTEQYF
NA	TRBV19	CASSTRDRGNEQFF
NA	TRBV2	CASSGAPAGRTEAFF
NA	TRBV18	CASSRGTTYNEQFF
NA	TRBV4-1	CASSQDPGQTIYNEQFF
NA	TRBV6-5	CASSDSGSSSYEQYF